The 7 T cell receptor beta chains below all came from one sample that was sequenced in a study of blood T cells in healthy people across ages. Together with a sample-barcoded 5' primer, a J-beta primer mix was included in a second PCR lasting roughly 6 to 12 cycles. TCRdb itself ran the 5' RACE reads through MiXCR, one entry per CDR3 protein. The sample includes more than 1.4 million distinct CDR3 sequences, approximately 40% seen only once; the top ten take 7% to 9.5%. The sequencing input was blood. Receptor source: a woman aged 18-29 years in good health.

The table lists this clonotype with a count of one. The CDR3 is CASSLTSGRASPYEQYF. In nucleotides, the CDR3 is TGTGCCAGCAGCTTGACTAGCGGGAGGGCCTCCCCCTACGAGCAGTACTTC. The chain combines TRBV7-9 with TRBJ2-5; 14 bases line up with TRBD2. The J call may be mistaken, given a closer DNA end match to TRBJ2-7. Germline lookup yields CDR1 SEHNR and CDR2 FQNEAQ (reference sequence). The CDR3 is made up of 17 amino acids.

This clonotype was detected only a few times. V is TRBV2 and J is TRBJ2-5; a weak D match, TRBD2 (6 bases). The CDR3 totals 15 residues. The germline V and J ends were trimmed by 6 bases and 11 bases, with 25 bases remaining between them. Germline loops: CDR1 SNHLY, CDR2 FYNNEI. The CDR3 DNA reads TGTGCCAGCAGGGGGACTTCCGCACCTTGGGATGAGCAGTACTTC. Amino acid sequence: CASRGTSAPWDEQYF.

This clonotype was detected a few times. The V and J genes are TRBV27 and TRBJ2-6, with 12 bases that match TRBD2. The length of the CDR3 is 17 residues. The junction had 3 bases not matched to a gene; V was cut back by 6 bases and J by 0 bases. Germline loops: CDR1 MNHEY, CDR2 SMNVEV (reference sequence). This CDR3 reads CASSRTSGTSGANVLTF. DNA for the CDR3: TGTGCCAGCAGCAGGACTAGCGGGACCTCTGGGGCCAACGTCCTGACTTTC.

The rearrangement uses TRBV12-3 or TRBV12-4 and TRBJ2-3; D remains ambiguous. CDR3 size: 15 residues. V dropped 1 base and J dropped 6 bases, with 14 bases sitting between them. The CDR3 DNA follows: TGTGCCAGCAGTTTAGAGGGCAAACTTGGGGATACGCAGTATTTT. It yields the protein CASSLEGKLGDTQYF.

The J gene is TRBJ2-3, the V gene TRBV6-1, with TRBD2 identical over 15 bases. Germline trimming cut 5 bases from V and 3 bases from J; bases unmatched to any gene: 12. The CDR3 has 19 amino acids. Germline CDR1 reads MNHNS; CDR2 reads SASEGT. CDR3: CASSRTSGRAGARTDTQYF. CDR3 DNA sequence: TGTGCCAGCAGTCGGACTAGCGGGAGGGCCGGGGCCAGGACAGATACGCAGTATTTT.

The CDR3 loop is CASSPQLVGYEQYF. The CDR3 DNA sequence: TGTGCCAGCAGCCCCCAACTAGTTGGCTACGAGCAGTACTTC. This rearrangement joins TRBV7-2 to TRBJ2-7; D is possibly TRBD2 (5 bases). The CDR3 sequence is 14 residues long. CDR1 SGHTA and CDR2 FQGNSA come from the germline V gene. V was cut by 5 bases and J by 3 bases, with 14 bases left in between.

This clonotype came up a few times. This chain connects TRBV12-3 or TRBV12-4 to TRBJ2-1; TRBD2 matches at 12 bases. V trimming: 6 bases; J trimming: 7 bases; junction bases outside the gene matches: 22. This CDR3 region has 20 residues. CDR3: CASSFLKLSLAGGPRNEQFF. CDR3 bases: TGTGCCAGCAGCTTTCTCAAGCTCTCCCTAGCGGGAGGGCCTAGGAATGAGCAGTTCTTC.